These 29 T cell receptor beta chains were all obtained from the same sample, sequenced in a study of T cells after yellow fever vaccination. Each CDR3 protein is one row after TCRdb ran MiXCR on the 5' RACE reads. The top ten hold roughly a sixth of the sample, which has around 500,000 distinct CDR3 sequences, 21% seen once. Specimen: PBMCs, collected approximately 20 days after the first yellow fever vaccination. All receptors derive from a man aged 18-30 years who received the YFV17D yellow fever vaccine.

The chain employs TRBV6-2 or TRBV6-3 and TRBJ2-3; the D gene is possibly TRBD2 (7 bases). Trimming cost V 2 bases and J 1 base, with 10 bases left between them. CDR1 is MNHEY and CDR2 is SVGEGT in the germline V gene. The CDR3 runs 15 residues. CDR3 coding DNA: TGTGCCAGCAGTTACCAGGGGAGGGGCACAGATACGCAGTATTTT. Protein: CASSYQGRGTDTQYF.

The sample holds many counts of this clonotype. The genes are TRBV15 and TRBJ1-6; maybe TRBD1 (5 bases). Deletions cut 0 bases from V and 6 bases from J, with 9 bases between. This CDR3 is 15 amino acids long. Per germline, CDR1 LNHNV and CDR2 YYDKDF (reference sequence). The CDR3 DNA sequence: TGTGCCACCAGCAGAGATCCCGGGGGTAATTCACCCCTCCACTTT. Translating it yields CATSRDPGGNSPLHF.

This clonotype has a count of ten or more. CDR3 bases: TGCAGTGCTGAGCGGGGGCCGAGCGAGAATGAGCAGTTCTTC. This translates into CSAERGPSENEQFF. The chain joins TRBV20-1 to TRBJ2-1; TRBD2 matches at 8 bases. V lost 5 bases, J lost 7 bases, and 10 bases stayed unmatched. This CDR3 has 14 residues. Per germline, CDR1 DFQATT and CDR2 SNEGSKA (reference sequence).

The chain has TRBV4-2 and TRBJ2-2; 7 nucleotides match TRBD1. The CDR3 sequence is 17 residues long. V lost 3 bases to trimming and J lost 3 bases; unmatched junction nucleotides: 10. Germline loops: CDR1 LGHNA, CDR2 YNFKEQ. CDR3 in amino acids: CASSHPRTGGDTGELFF. In nucleotides, the CDR3 is TGTGCCAGCAGCCATCCCCGGACAGGTGGGGACACCGGGGAGCTGTTTTTT.

There are a few counts of this clonotype. This chain joins TRBV4-2 and TRBJ1-1; D gene uncertain. The V gene lost 0 bases and the J gene lost 1 base, with 6 bases spanning the gap. Germline assignment: CDR1 LGHNA and CDR2 YNFKEQ. CDR3 length: 14 amino acids. CDR3 nucleotides: TGTGCCAGCAGCCAAGAGAATCAGAACACTGAAGCTTTCTTT. Its protein is CASSQENQNTEAFF.

The V and J genes are TRBV5-8 and TRBJ2-1; D unresolved. This CDR3 has 14 amino acids. V lost 0 bases to trimming and J lost 2 bases, with 6 bases between them. Looked up from germline, CDR1 is SGHTS and CDR2 is YDEGEE. CDR3 protein: CASSLETTYNEQFF. The CDR3 nucleotides are TGTGCCAGCAGCTTGGAGACGACCTACAATGAGCAGTTCTTC.

This clonotype occurred a few times. The chain uses TRBV5-5 and TRBJ2-5; a weak D match, TRBD1 (5 bases). Germline-derived CDR1 and CDR2 are SGHKS and YYEKEE (reference sequence). With 4 bases removed from V and 5 bases from J, the gap between germline ends came to 15 bases. The CDR3 is 14 residues long. The CDR3 loop is CASSQNQGWETQYF. In DNA, the CDR3 is TGTGCCAGCAGCCAAAATCAGGGCTGGGAGACCCAGTACTTC.

This clonotype was seen only a few times. Here the CDR3 reads CASSKVSRRSNQPQHF. The CDR3 region has the DNA TGTGCCAGCAGCAAAGTCTCTAGGAGAAGCAATCAGCCCCAGCATTTT. The chain carries TRBV21-1 and TRBJ1-5. TRBV21-1 is labeled a pseudogene. The CDR3 sequence is 16 residues long.

This clonotype was seen a few times. The V and J genes are TRBV20-1 and TRBJ2-7; 16 nucleotides line up with TRBD2. J gave up 6 bases and V 5 bases, and 7 bases lay outside the gene matches. Germline values: CDR1 DFQATT, CDR2 SNEGSKA (reference sequence). The CDR3 is made up of 15 amino acids. The CDR3: CSAYLGLAGGLEQYF. CDR3 bases: TGCAGTGCTTACCTGGGACTAGCGGGGGGGCTCGAGCAGTACTTC.

This clonotype was picked up many times. V gene TRBV12-3 or TRBV12-4 combines with J gene TRBJ2-3; TRBD2 is a possible D gene (5 bases). There are 14 residues in the CDR3. Trimming pared 5 bases from V and 0 bases from J, leaving 9 bases between. The CDR3 spells CASSPGVSTDTQYF. CDR3 coding DNA: TGTGCCAGCAGTCCCGGGGTGAGCACAGATACGCAGTATTTT.

This clonotype showed up just a few times. V gene TRBV7-6 combines with J gene TRBJ1-2; the D is unclear. V gave up 1 base and J gave up 4 bases, with 25 bases separating them. Germline V CDR1 and CDR2: SGHVS, FNYEAQ. The CDR3 length is 19 residues. The CDR3: CASSLEFLREKARSYGYTF. CDR3 nucleotide sequence: TGTGCCAGCAGCTTAGAATTCCTAAGGGAAAAGGCCCGTTCCTATGGCTACACCTTC.

This clonotype has a handful of counts. This chain uses TRBV20-1 with TRBJ2-7, with a possible D match to TRBD1 (6 bases). Per germline, CDR1 DFQATT and CDR2 SNEGSKA (reference sequence). V was clipped by 5 bases and J by 6 bases, with 11 bases between them. The CDR3 has 11 amino acids. CDR3 DNA: TGCAGTGCTCGAATGGGGGCCGAGCAGTACGTC. Encoded protein: CSARMGAEQYV.

The V gene is TRBV11-2, the J gene TRBJ2-3, with 7 bases matching TRBD2. Germline assignment: CDR1 SGHAT and CDR2 FQNNGV. The CDR3 has 15 amino acids. J gave up 6 bases and V 5 bases, and 11 bases lay outside the gene matches. Here the CDR3 reads CASSTGTTAWDTQYF. CDR3 in DNA: TGTGCCAGCAGCACCGGGACTACCGCCTGGGATACGCAGTATTTT.

The CDR3 here is CASSLGWGAKQYV. The DNA of the CDR3 is TGTGCCAGCAGCTTAGGTTGGGGGGCAAAGCAGTACGTC. This sequence joins TRBV7-2 and TRBJ2-7; either TRBD1 or TRBD2 may supply D (6 bases each). Trimming took 1 base from V and 8 from J, leaving 12 bases between them. Looked up from germline, CDR1 is SGHTA and CDR2 is FQGNSA. This CDR3 has 13 amino acids.

The J gene is TRBJ1-1, the V gene TRBV27, with a tentative D call TRBD1 (5 bases). Germline CDR1 is MNHEY and CDR2 is SMNVEV (reference sequence). This CDR3 is built from 15 residues. V shed 0 bases and J shed 1 base, with 9 bases lying between them. For the CDR3, the DNA is TGTGCCAGCAGTTTATCGATCGGGGGGAACACTGAAGCTTTCTTT. It translates to CASSLSIGGNTEAFF.

Points on this clonotype: A much larger clone lies one base from this, so it may be a read error. The V gene is TRBV20-1, the J gene TRBJ2-1; the D gene could be TRBD1 or TRBD2 (5 bases each). Germline V CDR1 and CDR2: DFQATT, SNEGSKA (reference sequence). This CDR3 contains 12 residues. Written as DNA, the CDR3 is TGCAGTGCTACCCTAGGAAGGGACGAGCCGTTCTTC. This sequence encodes CSATLGRDEPFF.

This clonotype was seen repeatedly, ten times or more. The gene calls are TRBV20-1 and TRBJ1-2; 9 nucleotides align to TRBD1. This CDR3 has 15 amino acids. CDR1 is DFQATT, CDR2 SNEGSKA, per germline (reference sequence). Trimming at V came to 6 bases and at J to 4 bases, leaving 12 bases not matched to a gene. Here the CDR3 reads CSATLSGQGTYGYTF. The CDR3 region has the DNA TGCAGTGCCACGCTATCGGGACAGGGAACCTATGGCTACACCTTC.

The chain employs TRBV5-1 and TRBJ2-5; TRBD2 matches 8 bases. Germline V gives CDR1 SGHRS, CDR2 YFSETQ. V was clipped by 4 bases and J by 5 bases; unmatched bases: 10. The CDR3 totals 15 residues. The CDR3 sequence is CASSPDYLAGETQYF. As DNA, the CDR3 is TGCGCCAGCAGCCCCGACTACTTAGCGGGGGAGACCCAGTACTTC.

This clonotype was counted a few times. The chain links TRBV7-1 to TRBJ2-7; 8 positions match TRBD2. TRBV7-1 is sorted into the ORF group, with uncertain function. CDR3 length: 17 amino acids. V gave up 2 bases and J gave up 3 bases; unmatched junction bases: 12. CDR3 in amino acids: CASSSTKTSVIFYEQYF. In nucleotides, the CDR3 is TGTGCCAGCAGCTCAACCAAGACTAGCGTAATTTTCTACGAGCAGTACTTC.

The chain employs TRBV7-9 and TRBJ2-3, with 8 bases aligning to TRBD2. V dropped 4 bases and J dropped 2; count of bases not matched to a gene: 5. Germline V CDR1 and CDR2: SEHNR, FQNEAQ (reference sequence). The CDR3 contains 15 residues. As DNA, the CDR3 is TGTGCCAGCAGCTGGACACTAGCGGCCACAGATACGCAGTATTTT. This gives the protein CASSWTLAATDTQYF.

This clonotype was seen more than once but under ten times. The gene calls are TRBV9 and TRBJ2-2, with D perhaps being TRBD1 or TRBD2 (5 bases each). Trimming took 4 bases from V and 9 from J, leaving 16 bases between them. This CDR3 region has 14 residues. Germline loops: CDR1 SGDLS, CDR2 YYNGEE. CDR3 region: CASSRDGRMRELFF. Written as DNA, the CDR3 is TGTGCCAGCAGCCGGGACGGGCGTATGAGGGAGCTGTTTTTT.

The chain joins TRBV9 to TRBJ2-7; D unresolved. The germline V gene has CDR1 SGDLS and CDR2 YYNGEE. Trimming cost V 2 bases and J 6 bases, with 21 bases left between them. CDR3 length equals 16 residues. CDR3: CASSVRSGLETCEQYV. The CDR3 nucleotides are TGTGCCAGCAGCGTGCGATCAGGCCTTGAGACTTGCGAGCAGTACGTC.

This clonotype was seen a few times. The V call is TRBV4-1, the J call TRBJ1-5; TRBD1 matches 9 bases. This CDR3 contains 16 residues. With V trimmed by 4 bases and J by 1 base, 5 bases remained unmatched. CDR1 and CDR2 (germline): MGHRA, YSYEKL. For the CDR3, the DNA is TGCGCCAGCAGCCGATCGGGACAGGGAAGCAATCAGCCCCAGCATTTT. It is translated as CASSRSGQGSNQPQHF.

This clonotype was recorded a few times. V usage is TRBV7-3 and J usage is TRBJ2-3, with D perhaps given as TRBD1 or TRBD2 (5 bases each). With 6 bases removed from V and 2 bases from J, the gap between germline ends came to 18 bases. The CDR3 runs to 16 residues. Germline-derived CDR1 and CDR2 are SGHTA and FQGTGA. This chain's CDR3 is CASRRGTAVSTDTQYF. The CDR3 nucleotides read TGTGCCAGCAGGAGAGGGACCGCTGTCTCCACAGATACGCAGTATTTT.

This clonotype was observed many times. The chain couples TRBV2 to TRBJ2-2; 7 bases line up with TRBD1. The CDR3 loop spans 14 amino acids. J lost 6 bases, V lost 7 bases, and 8 bases had no gene match. Germline V lookup: CDR1 SNHLY, CDR2 FYNNEI. As DNA, the CDR3 is TGTGCCAGCATCAAGGGGGCAAACGCCGGGGAGCTGTTTTTT. It specifies CASIKGANAGELFF.

This clonotype was observed a few times. The rearrangement links TRBV5-1 to TRBJ2-2; 13 positions match TRBD2. Trimming removed 2 bases from V and 3 bases from J; junction bases left unmatched: 4. This CDR3 contains 17 residues. CDR1 and CDR2 (germline): SGHRS, YFSETQ. CDR3 in DNA: TGCGCCAGCAGCTTCGGACTAGCGGGGGAGTACACCGGGGAGCTGTTTTTT. It encodes CASSFGLAGEYTGELFF.

The chain joins TRBV5-1 to TRBJ2-5, with D maybe TRBD1 (5 bases). The germline V gene has CDR1 SGHRS and CDR2 YFSETQ. The CDR3 is 14 amino acids. Trimming removed 2 bases at V and 2 bases at J, with 10 bases between. The CDR3 nucleotides read TGCGCCAGCAGCTTCCAAGGGGATCAAGAGACCCAGTACTTC. It is translated as CASSFQGDQETQYF.

A note on this clonotype: An end of the junction does not agree with germline; a read error may underlie this. The chain is built from TRBV6-2 or TRBV6-3 and TRBJ2-1; 9 bases align to TRBD1. Germline V gene lookup returns CDR1 MNHEY and CDR2 SVGEGT. The CDR3 sequence is 18 residues long. CDR3 nucleotides: TGTACCAGCACCTACAACCCCGACGGGACAGGGCTGGGGGGTGAGCAGTTCTTC. Its translation: CTSTYNPDGTGLGGEQFF.

This clonotype was observed at least ten times. The V gene is TRBV28, the J gene TRBJ2-1; the match to TRBD2 covers 11 bases. Germline CDR1 MDHEN, CDR2 SYDVKM. The CDR3 is 16 residues long. V dropped 5 bases and J dropped 8; count of bases not matched to a gene: 11. CDR3: CASSPPPSGGTHEQFF. CDR3 nucleotide sequence: TGTGCCAGCAGTCCCCCCCCTAGCGGGGGGACCCATGAGCAGTTCTTC.